This T cell receptor beta chain was sequenced during a study of T-cell reconstitution after alpha-beta-depleted transplantation in children. Unique molecular identifiers were incorporated when the TCRbeta library was constructed. TCRdb reanalysed the PCR reads using MiXCR and keeps one entry per CDR3 protein. The sample has under 350,000 distinct CDR3 sequences, more than 9% seen once. Germline CDR1 LGHNA, CDR2 YNFKEQ. After removal of 4 bases from V and 1 base from J, the junction contained 7 bases not matched to a gene. The CDR3 is 17 residues long. Sequencing was performed on PBMCs from the stem cell graft donor, taken from the stem cell graft. V usage is TRBV4-2 and J usage is TRBJ2-1, with 10 nucleotides matching TRBD1. The clonotype originates from a human donor who donated a stem cell graft to a child with SCID. The CDR3 bases are TGTGCCAGCAGCCGATTGGGGGACAGGGGTTCCTACAATGAGCAGTTCTTC. Its translation: CASSRLGDRGSYNEQFF.